The subject of this entry is one T cell receptor beta chain. Its antigen is not yet known. The sample holds no much larger clone one base away, and base qualities are not on file. These data come from a study of brain T cells in children with intractable seizures (dated by TCRdb to the early 2020s). About the study as a whole: Resected brain tissue from 45 to 60 pediatric epilepsy surgery cases was first screened for immune gene transcripts using a NanoString immunology panel. Of the roughly 12 selected surgery cases, pre-surgery blood was also sequenced for eight, so four had brain tissue only.

The full study reports these points: The patients' HCMV serostatus was not known, and viral specificity was inferred solely from CDR3 sequence similarity. Because pre- and post-surgery blood were sequenced to different depths, clones absent from the pre-surgery sample may reflect undersampling.

The sample's time point label is to be understood as: resected brain tissue, or blood drawn just prior to surgery. The surgery cases showing the highest brain T cell transcript signatures were chosen for TCR beta chain sequencing of brain tissue and, when available, of blood. Prior to surgery, the patients had been treated with at least one anti-epileptic drug. The TCR-sequenced patients were children whose drug-resistant epilepsy was caused by tuberous sclerosis complex, focal cortical dysplasia, Rasmussen encephalitis or hemimegalencephaly. Blood was drawn right before the epilepsy surgery. The Monarch genomic DNA purification kit was used to extract bulk genomic DNA from unsorted brain tissue and whole blood. The immunoSEQ assay was used to generate TCR beta chain sequences from genomic DNA. Turning to the authors' computational methods: CDR3 sequences that did not begin with the conserved framework cysteine at position 104 were removed by hand. To get clonality, the normalized Shannon's Diversity Index was subtracted from one, giving values from 0 (maximal diversity) to 1 (oligoclonal). Differences in the frequency of the same CDR3 between samples, such as brain versus blood, were assessed with chi-squared comparison-of-proportions tests. Public clonotypes were identified by searching immuneACCESS, and similarity to known antiviral clonotypes was assessed with the VDJdb browser. In its TCRdb copy, this immuneACCESS table keeps in-frame sequences only and misses some clones. Where compared with another copy, unresolved V genes explain less than half of these, and the others have no known cause. V and J calls and clone size are as listed in that table; D and trimming were resolved from the DNA. The sample table lists about 110,000 clones, 94% of them with a count of one. The ten most abundant clones make up under 4.5% of the sample.

Counted from cysteine to phenylalanine, this CDR3 has 16 amino acids. Only the CDR3 part of the read is kept: 48 bases, read in frame from the first base. This chain is built from TRBV21-1 and TRBJ2-7; TRBD1, as called in the table, went unchecked against the DNA. TRBV21-1 is labeled a pseudogene. The clonotype was recovered from a boy under two years old with hemimegalencephaly and intractable seizures. The material sequenced was peripheral blood, taken at surgery. The DNA is TGTGCCAGCAGCGCCCTAAGAAAGGGACAGGGGCGAGAGCAGTACTTC. Its translation reads: CASSALRKGQGREQYF.